These 14 T cell receptor beta chains originate from one sample sequenced in a study of blood T cell repertoires in COVID-19. The protocol was immunoSEQ multiplex PCR, while the TCRdb copy is restricted to in-frame clones and leaves out a portion. The data hold around 270,000 clones, with 88% observed a single time. Sequenced sample: peripheral blood. These receptor sequences come from a man between 60 and 75 years old who had recovered from COVID-19.

This chain uses TRBV11-3 with TRBJ2-7; D gene ambiguous. Trimming removed 0 bases at V and 3 bases at J, with 9 bases between. This CDR3 spans 14 amino acids. Germline V gene lookup returns CDR1 SGHNT and CDR2 YENEEA. The CDR3 loop is CASSLEPESYEQYF. DNA for the CDR3: TGTGCCAGCAGCTTAGAGCCTGAGAGCTACGAGCAGTACTTC. Looking up the rest from reference TRBV11-3 and TRBJ2-7 gives the full variable domain: EAGVVQSPRYKIIEKKQPVAFWCNPISGHNTLYWYLQNLGQGPELLIRYENEEAVDDSQLPKDRFSAERLKGVDSTLKIQPAELGDSAVYLCASSLEPESYEQYFGPGTRLTVT.

The V call is TRBV25-1, the J call TRBJ1-6; D unclear. The CDR3 is 14 residues long. Germline V CDR1 and CDR2: MGHDK, SYGVNS. V lost 6 bases, J lost 7 bases, and 13 bases lay in between. CDR3 bases: TGTGCCAGCAGAGAGTCTAGAGTAAATTCACCCCTCCACTTT. It is translated as CASRESRVNSPLHF.

This clone occurred a few times. The chain joins TRBV18 to TRBJ2-7, with D possibly TRBD1 on 5 matching bases. CDR3 length: 14 amino acids. V lost 6 bases to trimming and J lost 0 bases, with 12 bases between them. CDR1 and CDR2 (germline): KGHSH, LQKENI. CDR3 residues: CASSPTTVSYEQYF. CDR3 bases: TGTGCCAGCTCGCCCACGACAGTCTCCTACGAGCAGTACTTC.

This sequence joins TRBV19 and TRBJ1-5; tentative D call: TRBD1 (6 bases). V dropped 8 bases and J dropped 0 bases, with 23 bases sitting between them. Looked up from germline, CDR1 is LNHDA and CDR2 is SQIVND (reference sequence). The CDR3 runs to 18 residues. The CDR3 bases are TGTGCCAGTCGGCCAGTTCACAGGGTTGCTTATAGCAATCAGCCCCAGCATTTT. It specifies CASRPVHRVAYSNQPQHF.

This rearrangement joins TRBV29-1 to TRBJ1-4, with TRBD1 matching 8 bases. Germline V gene lookup returns CDR1 SQVTM and CDR2 ANQGSEA. This CDR3 comprises 14 residues. J lost 8 bases, V lost 4 bases, and 9 bases had no gene match. The chain's CDR3 is CSVGATGVNEKLFF. CDR3 DNA sequence: TGCAGCGTTGGCGCGACAGGGGTTAACGAAAAACTGTTTTTT.

J is TRBJ1-6 and V is TRBV27; 7 bases match TRBD1. The CDR3 loop spans 14 amino acids. Trimming cost V 6 bases and J 7 bases; bases outside gene matches: 6. The V gene's germline CDR1 is MNHEY and CDR2 SMNVEV (reference sequence). CDR3 nucleotides: TGTGCCAGCAGGTGGGACAGAGAGAATTCACCCCTCCACTTT. Translated, it gives CASRWDRENSPLHF.

J is TRBJ1-2 and V is TRBV7-2, with D unclear. V dropped 6 bases and J dropped 7 bases, with 18 bases sitting between them. CDR3 length: 14 amino acids. Germline values: CDR1 SGHTA, CDR2 FQGNSA. The CDR3 DNA sequence: TGTGCCAGCAGATCCGCTTTGGGCTCGCGTGGCTACACCTTC. Its protein product is CASRSALGSRGYTF. Filled out from reference TRBV7-2 and TRBJ1-2, the complete variable domain reads GAGVSQSPSNKVTEKGKDVELRCDPISGHTALYWYRQSLGQGLEFLIYFQGNSAPDKSGLPSDRFSAERTGGSVSTLTIQRTQQEDSAVYLCASRSALGSRGYTFGSGTRLTVV.

V gene TRBV6-5 combines with J gene TRBJ2-7; D gene unclear. There are 11 residues in the CDR3. The V end was cut by 7 bases, the J end by 5 bases, with 9 bases between. Germline CDR1 reads MNHEY; CDR2 reads SVGAGI. CDR3 sequence (DNA): TGTGCCAGCACCACTACCCACGAGCAGTACTTC. Translation gives CASTTTHEQYF.

DNA of the CDR3: TGCGCCAGCAGCAGGGGTTACGAGCAGTACTTC. It encodes CASSRGYEQYF. The rearrangement uses TRBV10-1 and TRBJ2-7, with a possible D match to TRBD1 (6 bases). The V end lost 6 bases, the J end lost 4 bases, and 7 bases lay between the germline ends. Germline V gives CDR1 WNHNN, CDR2 SYGVQD (reference sequence). This CDR3 contains 11 residues.

The CDR3 DNA sequence: TGTGCCAGCAGCTTGGCTGGGAGTCAGCCCCAGCATTTT. Its translation is CASSLAGSQPQHF. The chain joins TRBV5-4 to TRBJ1-5; D is undetermined. Between the trimmed V and J ends, which lost 0 bases and 6 bases, there was a span of 7 bases. This CDR3 contains 13 residues. Germline CDR1 reads SGHNT; CDR2 reads YYREEE (reference sequence).

The chain recombines TRBV30 with TRBJ2-5, with a weak D call TRBD1 (6 bases). The CDR3 has 12 residues. The V gene lost 4 bases and the J gene lost 2 bases, with 8 bases spanning the gap. Germline V gene sequence: CDR1 GTSNPN, CDR2 SVGIG (reference sequence). Here the CDR3 reads CAWKQGQETQYF. As DNA, the CDR3 is TGTGCCTGGAAGCAGGGGCAAGAGACCCAGTACTTC.

The rearrangement joins TRBV14 to TRBJ2-7, with 15 bases matching TRBD2. The CDR3 consists of 16 residues. The germline V gene has CDR1 SGHDN and CDR2 FVKESK. V dropped 4 bases and J dropped 5; count of bases not matched to a gene: 6. CDR3 residues: CASSPGTSGGLNEQYF. Here the CDR3 DNA reads TGTGCCAGCAGCCCGGGGACTAGCGGGGGGTTGAACGAGCAGTACTTC.

This clone was seen a single time. This rearrangement joins TRBV6-6 to TRBJ1-1; weak D call: TRBD1 (6 bases). The CDR3 is 11 amino acids. Germline loops: CDR1 MNHNY, CDR2 SVGAGI (reference sequence). V lost 5 bases, J lost 8 bases, and 9 bases lay in between. CDR3 region: CASSTQGEAFF. The CDR3 nucleotides read TGTGCCAGCAGTACCCAGGGGGAAGCTTTCTTT.

CDR3 in amino acids: CASSLITGERGTEAFF. CDR3 nucleotide sequence: TGCGCCAGCAGCTTGATAACAGGGGAAAGGGGCACTGAAGCTTTCTTT. The chain joins TRBV5-1 to TRBJ1-1, with 7 bases lining up with TRBD1. V lost 1 base to trimming and J lost 4 bases; unmatched junction nucleotides: 10. The germline V gene has CDR1 SGHRS and CDR2 YFSETQ. The CDR3 runs to 16 residues.